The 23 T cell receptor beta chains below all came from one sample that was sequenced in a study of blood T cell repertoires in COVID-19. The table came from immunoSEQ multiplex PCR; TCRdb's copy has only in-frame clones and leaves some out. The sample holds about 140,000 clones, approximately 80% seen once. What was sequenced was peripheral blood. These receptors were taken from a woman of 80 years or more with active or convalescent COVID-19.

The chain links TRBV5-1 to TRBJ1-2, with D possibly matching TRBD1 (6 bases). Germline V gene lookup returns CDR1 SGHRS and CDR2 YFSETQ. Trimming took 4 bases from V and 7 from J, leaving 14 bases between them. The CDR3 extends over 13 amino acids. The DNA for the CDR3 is TGCGCCAGCAGCCTACAACAGGGTACTGGCTACACCTTC. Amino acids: CASSLQQGTGYTF.

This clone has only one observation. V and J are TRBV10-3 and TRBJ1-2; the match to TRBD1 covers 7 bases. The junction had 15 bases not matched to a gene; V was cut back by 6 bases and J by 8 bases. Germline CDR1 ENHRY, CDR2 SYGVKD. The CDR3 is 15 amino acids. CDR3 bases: TGTGCCATCAGAGGGGACAGAGGATTGCGTAAGGGCTACACCTTC. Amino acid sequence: CAIRGDRGLRKGYTF.

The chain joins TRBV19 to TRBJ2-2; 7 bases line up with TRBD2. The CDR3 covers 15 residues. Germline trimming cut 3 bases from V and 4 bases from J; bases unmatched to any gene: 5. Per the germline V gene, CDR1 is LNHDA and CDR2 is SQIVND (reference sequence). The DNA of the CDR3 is TGTGCCAGTAGTATGGGAGGGATCCCCACCGGGGAGCTGTTTTTT. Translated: CASSMGGIPTGELFF. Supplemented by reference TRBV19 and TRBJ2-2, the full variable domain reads DGGITQSPKYLFRKEGQNVTLSCEQNLNHDAMYWYRQDPGQGLRLIYYSQIVNDFQKGDIAEGYSVSREKKESFPLTVTSAQKNPTAFYLCASSMGGIPTGELFFGEGSRLTVL.

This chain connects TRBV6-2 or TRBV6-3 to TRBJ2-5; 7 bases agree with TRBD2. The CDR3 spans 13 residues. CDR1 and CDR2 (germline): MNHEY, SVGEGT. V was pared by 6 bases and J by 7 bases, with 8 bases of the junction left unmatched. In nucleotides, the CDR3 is TGTGCCAGCAGCGGGACCCCGGGAGGGACCCAGTACTTC. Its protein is CASSGTPGGTQYF.

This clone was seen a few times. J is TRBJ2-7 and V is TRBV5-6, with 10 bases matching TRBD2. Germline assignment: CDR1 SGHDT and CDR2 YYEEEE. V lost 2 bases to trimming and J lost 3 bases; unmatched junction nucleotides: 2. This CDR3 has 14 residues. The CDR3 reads CASSFLAGDYEQYF. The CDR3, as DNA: TGTGCCAGCAGCTTTCTAGCGGGGGACTACGAGCAGTACTTC.

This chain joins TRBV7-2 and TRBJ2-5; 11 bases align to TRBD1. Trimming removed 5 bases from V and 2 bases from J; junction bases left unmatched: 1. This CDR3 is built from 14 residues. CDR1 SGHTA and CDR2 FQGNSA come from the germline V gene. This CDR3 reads CASSRDRGQETQYF. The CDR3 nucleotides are TGTGCCAGCAGCCGGGACAGGGGGCAAGAGACCCAGTACTTC.

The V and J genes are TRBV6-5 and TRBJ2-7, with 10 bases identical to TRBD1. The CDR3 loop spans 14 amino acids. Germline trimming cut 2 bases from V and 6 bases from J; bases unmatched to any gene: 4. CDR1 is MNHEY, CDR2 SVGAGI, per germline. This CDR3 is CASSYRTGGVEQYF. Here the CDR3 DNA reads TGTGCCAGCAGTTACAGGACAGGGGGGGTCGAGCAGTACTTC.

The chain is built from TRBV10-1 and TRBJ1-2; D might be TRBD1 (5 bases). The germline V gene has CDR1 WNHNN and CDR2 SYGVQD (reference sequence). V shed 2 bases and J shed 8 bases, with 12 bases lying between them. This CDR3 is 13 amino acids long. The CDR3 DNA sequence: TGCGCCAGCAGTGAGGGAGGGGCGCGGGGCTACACCTTC. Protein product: CASSEGGARGYTF.

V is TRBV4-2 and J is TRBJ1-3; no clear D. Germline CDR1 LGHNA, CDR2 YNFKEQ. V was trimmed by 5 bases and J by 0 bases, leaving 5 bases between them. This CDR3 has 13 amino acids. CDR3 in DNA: TGTGCCAGCAGCTCGGTCTCTGGAAACACCATATATTTT. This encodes CASSSVSGNTIYF.

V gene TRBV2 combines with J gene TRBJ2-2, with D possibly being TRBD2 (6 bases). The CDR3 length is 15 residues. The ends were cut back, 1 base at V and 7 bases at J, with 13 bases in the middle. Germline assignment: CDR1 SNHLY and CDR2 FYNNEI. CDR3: CASSEGGGVGGELFF. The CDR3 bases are TGTGCCAGCAGTGAAGGAGGAGGGGTTGGCGGGGAGCTGTTTTTT.

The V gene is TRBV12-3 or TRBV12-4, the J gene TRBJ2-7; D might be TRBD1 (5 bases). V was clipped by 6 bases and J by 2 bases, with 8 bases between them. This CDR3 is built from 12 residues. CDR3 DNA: TGTGCCAGCAGCTCGACAGCCTACGAGCAGTACTTC. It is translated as CASSSTAYEQYF.

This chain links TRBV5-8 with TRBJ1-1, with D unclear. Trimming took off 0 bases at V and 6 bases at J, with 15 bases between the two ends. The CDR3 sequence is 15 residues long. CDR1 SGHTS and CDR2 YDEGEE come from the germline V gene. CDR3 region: CASSLEYPGQPEAFF. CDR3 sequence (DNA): TGTGCCAGCAGCTTGGAGTACCCGGGTCAGCCTGAAGCTTTCTTT.

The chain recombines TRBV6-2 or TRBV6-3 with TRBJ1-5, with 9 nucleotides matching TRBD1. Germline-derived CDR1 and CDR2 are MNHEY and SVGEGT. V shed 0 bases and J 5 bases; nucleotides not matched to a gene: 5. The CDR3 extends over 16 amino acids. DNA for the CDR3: TGTGCCAGCAGTTACTCGAAGGGACAGGGCCATCAGCCCCAGCATTTT. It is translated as CASSYSKGQGHQPQHF.

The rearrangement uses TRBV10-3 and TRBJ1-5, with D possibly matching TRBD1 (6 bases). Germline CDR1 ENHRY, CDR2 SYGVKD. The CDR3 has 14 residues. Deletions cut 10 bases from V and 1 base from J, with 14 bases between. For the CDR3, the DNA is TGTGCCACCTGGGGGGGGCTCAGCAATCAGCCCCAGCATTTT. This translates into CATWGGLSNQPQHF.

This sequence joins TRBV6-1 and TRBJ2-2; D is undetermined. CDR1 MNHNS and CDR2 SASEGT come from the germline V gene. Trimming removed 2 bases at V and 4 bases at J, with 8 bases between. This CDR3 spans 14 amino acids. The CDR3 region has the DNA TGTGCCAGCAGTGAATCGCGTGGCACCGGGGAGCTGTTTTTT. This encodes CASSESRGTGELFF.

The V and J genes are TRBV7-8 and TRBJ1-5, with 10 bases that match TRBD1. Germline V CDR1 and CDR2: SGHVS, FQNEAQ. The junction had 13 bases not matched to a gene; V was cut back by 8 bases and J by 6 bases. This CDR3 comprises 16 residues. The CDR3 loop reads CASSPQGQGLGQPQHF. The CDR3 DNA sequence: TGTGCCAGCTCCCCGCAGGGACAGGGGCTGGGTCAGCCCCAGCATTTT. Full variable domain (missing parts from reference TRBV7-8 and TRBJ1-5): GAGVSQSPRYKVAKRGQDVALRCDPISGHVSLFWYQQALGQGPEFLTYFQNEAQLDKSGLPSDRFFAERPEGSVSTLKIQRTQQEDSAVYLCASSPQGQGLGQPQHFGDGTRLSIL.

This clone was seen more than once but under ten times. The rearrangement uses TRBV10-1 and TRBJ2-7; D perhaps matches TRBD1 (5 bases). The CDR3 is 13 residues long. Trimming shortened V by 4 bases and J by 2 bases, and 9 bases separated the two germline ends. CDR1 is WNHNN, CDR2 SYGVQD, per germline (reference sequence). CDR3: CASSVYRPYEQYF. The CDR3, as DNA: TGCGCCAGCAGTGTTTACAGGCCCTACGAGCAGTACTTC.

In nucleotides, the CDR3 is TGTGCCAGCAGCCAAGCCCCGGCAGGGGTGACGGCTGAAGCTTTCTTT. Translated, it gives CASSQAPAGVTAEAFF. The chain employs TRBV14 and TRBJ1-1, with D maybe TRBD1 (6 bases). The CDR3 spans 16 residues. Germline CDR1 and CDR2: SGHDN and FVKESK. V was trimmed by 1 base and J by 6 bases, leaving 18 bases between them.

The CDR3 DNA reads TGTGCCAGTAGTCCCAGGGGGCTCGAGGGCTACACCTTC. Amino acid sequence: CASSPRGLEGYTF. V gene TRBV19 combines with J gene TRBJ1-2, with 8 nucleotides matching TRBD1. Trimming took 5 bases from V and 8 from J; bases not matched to a gene: 7. CDR1 is LNHDA, CDR2 SQIVND, per germline (reference sequence). The CDR3 has 13 amino acids. The variable domain in full, completed from reference TRBV19 and TRBJ1-2, reads DGGITQSPKYLFRKEGQNVTLSCEQNLNHDAMYWYRQDPGQGLRLIYYSQIVNDFQKGDIAEGYSVSREKKESFPLTVTSAQKNPTAFYLCASSPRGLEGYTFGSGTRLTVV.

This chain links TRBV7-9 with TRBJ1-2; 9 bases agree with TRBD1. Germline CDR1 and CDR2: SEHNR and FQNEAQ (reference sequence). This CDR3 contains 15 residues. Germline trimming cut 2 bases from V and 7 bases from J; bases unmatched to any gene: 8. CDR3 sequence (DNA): TGTGCCAGCAGCTTAAGGGACAGGGCCACTAGTGGCTACACCTTC. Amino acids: CASSLRDRATSGYTF.

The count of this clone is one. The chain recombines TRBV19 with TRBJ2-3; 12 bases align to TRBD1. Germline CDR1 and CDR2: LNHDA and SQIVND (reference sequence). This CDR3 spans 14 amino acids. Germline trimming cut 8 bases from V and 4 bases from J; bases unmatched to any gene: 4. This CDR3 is CASRDRGLSDTQYF. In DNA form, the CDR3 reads TGTGCCAGTCGGGACAGGGGGCTATCAGATACGCAGTATTTT.

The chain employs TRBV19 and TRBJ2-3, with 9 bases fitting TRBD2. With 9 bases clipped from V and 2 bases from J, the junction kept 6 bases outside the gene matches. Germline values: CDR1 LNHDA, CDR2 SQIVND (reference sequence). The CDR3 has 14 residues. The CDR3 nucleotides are TGTGCCAGCACCCTAGCGGGGACCACAGATACGCAGTATTTT. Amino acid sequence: CASTLAGTTDTQYF. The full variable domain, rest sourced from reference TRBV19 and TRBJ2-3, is DGGITQSPKYLFRKEGQNVTLSCEQNLNHDAMYWYRQDPGQGLRLIYYSQIVNDFQKGDIAEGYSVSREKKESFPLTVTSAQKNPTAFYLCASTLAGTTDTQYFGPGTRLTVL.

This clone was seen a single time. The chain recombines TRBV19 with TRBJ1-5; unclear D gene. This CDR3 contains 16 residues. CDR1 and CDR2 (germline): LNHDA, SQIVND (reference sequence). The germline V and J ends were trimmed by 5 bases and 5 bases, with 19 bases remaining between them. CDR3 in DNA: TGTGCCAGTAGTGCCCCGCGGTCGGATACATATCAGCCCCAGCATTTT. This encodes CASSAPRSDTYQPQHF. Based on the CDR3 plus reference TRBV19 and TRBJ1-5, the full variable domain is DGGITQSPKYLFRKEGQNVTLSCEQNLNHDAMYWYRQDPGQGLRLIYYSQIVNDFQKGDIAEGYSVSREKKESFPLTVTSAQKNPTAFYLCASSAPRSDTYQPQHFGDGTRLSIL.